The 18 T cell receptor beta chains presented below share a single source sample, sequenced in a study of regulatory T cells in long-lasting Graves disease. As to time point: persistent/refractory GD, antithyroid drugs over 5 years with positive TRAb. Extracted PBMC RNA gave rise to the TCR library. The authors built TCR beta libraries using iRepertoire HTBI primers and Arm-PCR of CDR3 regions. TCRdb redid the calling of the multiplex PCR reads with MiXCR, one entry per CDR3 protein. This repertoire shows roughly 500,000 distinct CDR3 sequences, around 20% found once; its top ten account for 7.8%. Sequenced here: peripheral blood mononuclear cells (PBMCs), sampled when the disease was refractory, from a patient treated with antithyroid drugs. The receptors were sampled from a female donor with Graves disease.

This clonotype has at least ten counts. The CDR3, as DNA: TGTGCCAGCAGCGGGGCTAGCGGATACGAGCAGTACTTC. Protein sequence: CASSGASGYEQYF. The gene calls are TRBV11-2 and TRBJ2-7; TRBD2 matches 7 bases. Germline V gene sequence: CDR1 SGHAT, CDR2 FQNNGV. Trimming removed 5 bases from V and 4 bases from J; junction bases left unmatched: 5. The CDR3 is made up of 13 amino acids.

This clonotype was detected many times. CDR3 DNA: TGTGCCAGCAGTGCGGACGGAACAAAAGAGACCCAGTACTTC. Translating gives CASSADGTKETQYF. The chain has TRBV6-1 and TRBJ2-5; no reliable D call. Germline-derived CDR1 and CDR2 are MNHNS and SASEGT. Trimming pared 4 bases from V and 3 bases from J, leaving 12 bases between. The CDR3 loop spans 14 amino acids.

This clonotype occurred a few times. V and J are TRBV12-3 or TRBV12-4 and TRBJ1-1; D is ambiguous. The CDR3 contains 15 residues. Trimming pared 6 bases from V and 11 bases from J, leaving 25 bases between. The CDR3: CASSPPARPNPEAFF. The CDR3 coding sequence is TGTGCCAGCAGCCCCCCGGCGAGACCCAATCCGGAGGCTTTCTTT.

This clonotype appeared many times. The chain is built from TRBV12-3 or TRBV12-4 and TRBJ1-5, with D hard to call. The CDR3 spans 14 residues. V was cut by 4 bases and J by 7 bases, with 14 bases left in between. The CDR3 DNA reads as TGTGCCAGCAGTTCTAAGTTTTCGGACCAGCCCCAGCATTTT. As protein: CASSSKFSDQPQHF.

This clonotype occurred many times. The V and J genes are TRBV18 and TRBJ1-2; D possibly corresponds to TRBD1 (5 bases). The ends were cut back, 2 bases at V and 4 bases at J, with 11 bases in the middle. CDR1 and CDR2 (germline): KGHSH, LQKENI. This CDR3 spans 14 amino acids. CDR3 sequence (DNA): TGTGCCAGCTCACCATCGGGGGAGGGCTATGGCTACACCTTC. This sequence encodes CASSPSGEGYGYTF. Full variable domain (outside the CDR3, taken from reference TRBV18 and TRBJ1-2): NAGVMQNPRHLVRRRGQEARLRCSPMKGHSHVYWYRQLPEEGLKFMVYLQKENIIDESGMPKERFSAEFPKEGPSILRIQQVVRGDSAAYFCASSPSGEGYGYTFGSGTRLTVV.

The chain uses TRBV20-1 and TRBJ1-1; the D is unclear. V was shortened by 4 bases and J by 4 bases, with 28 bases between the two germline ends. The V gene's germline CDR1 is DFQATT and CDR2 SNEGSKA (reference sequence). The length of the CDR3 is 18 residues. The CDR3 DNA sequence: TGCAGTGCTAAGATTTCATATTCAAGTTGGCTTAAAGTCACTGAAGCTTTCTTT. Protein product: CSAKISYSSWLKVTEAFF.

This clonotype was counted between two and nine times. The chain carries TRBV6-9 and TRBJ2-1, with D unresolved. CDR3 length: 13 amino acids. With 3 bases removed from V and 6 bases from J, the gap between germline ends came to 9 bases. Germline V gives CDR1 MNHGY, CDR2 SVAAGI. The CDR3 protein is CASSYLTVNEQFF. The CDR3 DNA reads as TGTGCCAGCAGTTACTTGACTGTCAATGAGCAGTTCTTC.

The rearrangement links TRBV19 to TRBJ2-2; a possible D gene is TRBD2 (6 bases). Trimming left V 5 bases short and J 15 bases short, with 19 bases between. Per the germline V gene, CDR1 is LNHDA and CDR2 is SQIVND (reference sequence). The CDR3 loop spans 13 amino acids. The CDR3, as DNA: TGTGCCAGTAGTTTTTCCTTGACTAGTCTGGTGTTTTTT. As protein: CASSFSLTSLVFF.

In this sample, this clonotype turned up many times. This sequence joins TRBV24-1 and TRBJ1-5; no clear D. This CDR3 has 13 amino acids. CDR1 and CDR2 from the germline V gene are KGHDR and SFDVKD. V lost 6 bases to trimming and J lost 4 bases, with 9 bases between them. The CDR3 sequence is CATSPDANQPQHF. The CDR3 DNA reads as TGTGCCACCAGTCCCGACGCGAATCAGCCCCAGCATTTT.

This clonotype turned up a few times. The chain employs TRBV19 and TRBJ1-4, with a possible D match to TRBD1 (5 bases). Trimming shortened V by 3 bases and J by 12 bases, and 17 bases separated the two germline ends. CDR1 and CDR2 (germline): LNHDA, SQIVND (reference sequence). The length of the CDR3 is 14 residues. The CDR3 sequence: CASSILLGRDELFF. DNA for the CDR3: TGTGCCAGTAGTATCCTCCTCGGGAGGGACGAACTGTTTTTT.

This clonotype was counted many times. The chain links TRBV7-9 to TRBJ1-2; 7 bases fit TRBD1. CDR1 is SEHNR, CDR2 FQNEAQ, per germline (reference sequence). Trimming cost V 5 bases and J 4 bases; bases outside gene matches: 4. This CDR3 spans 13 amino acids. The CDR3 is CASSQGQAYGYTF. The CDR3 DNA sequence: TGTGCCAGCAGCCAAGGACAGGCCTATGGCTACACCTTC.

This clonotype was counted ten times or more. The chain links TRBV28 to TRBJ1-5; possible D gene TRBD1, 5 bases. Per the germline V gene, CDR1 is MDHEN and CDR2 is SYDVKM. The V end lost 5 bases, the J end lost 4 bases, and 21 bases lay between the germline ends. The CDR3 length is 17 residues. DNA for the CDR3: TGTGCCAGCAGTCCCATCCCTGGTCGGGGCTATAATCAGCCCCAGCATTTT. This codes for CASSPIPGRGYNQPQHF.

This clonotype came up a few times. This may be a read error, as it is one base from a much larger clone. This chain's CDR3 is CASSLNSGTRVETQYF. The CDR3 region has the DNA TGTGCCAGCAGCTTAAATAGCGGGACCCGAGTGGAGACCCAGTACTTC. The J gene is TRBJ2-5, the V gene TRBV7-2; 8 bases align to TRBD2. V dropped 2 bases and J dropped 5; count of bases not matched to a gene: 10. Per germline, CDR1 SGHTA and CDR2 FQGNSA. The CDR3 spans 16 residues.

This clonotype was seen many times. V and J are TRBV5-1 and TRBJ2-2; TRBD2 matches 11 bases. CDR1 and CDR2 from the germline V gene are SGHRS and YFSETQ. This CDR3 comprises 19 residues. V lost 6 bases, J lost 1 base, and 14 bases stayed unmatched. The CDR3 loop is CASTDEGLAAQQNTGELFF. The CDR3 region has the DNA TGCGCCAGCACCGATGAGGGACTAGCGGCTCAGCAGAACACCGGGGAGCTGTTTTTT.

This clonotype has only a few counts. The rearrangement uses TRBV20-1 and TRBJ1-4, with a possible D match to TRBD1 (5 bases). The ends were cut back, 0 bases at V and 7 bases at J, with 15 bases in the middle. The germline CDR1 and CDR2 sequences are DFQATT and SNEGSKA (reference sequence). The CDR3 loop spans 15 amino acids. CDR3 in amino acids: CSARDRTSGGEKLFF. Written as DNA, the CDR3 is TGCAGTGCTAGAGACCGGACATCCGGGGGTGAAAAACTGTTTTTT.

The gene calls are TRBV19 and TRBJ1-2; possible D gene TRBD1, 5 bases. The germline V gene has CDR1 LNHDA and CDR2 SQIVND (reference sequence). V lost 5 bases to trimming and J lost 7 bases, with 11 bases between them. The CDR3 contains 12 residues. The CDR3 nucleotides are TGTGCCAGTAGTGTCCAGGGAGGTGGCTACACCTTC. Protein product: CASSVQGGGYTF.

J is TRBJ2-2 and V is TRBV29-1; 9 bases are shared with TRBD2. Per germline, CDR1 SQVTM and CDR2 ANQGSEA. The CDR3 runs to 15 residues. Trimming took 6 bases from V and 5 from J; bases not matched to a gene: 10. CDR3 nucleotide sequence: TGCAGCGTAGGCGTGGCGGGAGGGCTTACCGGGGAGCTGTTTTTT. Its protein product is CSVGVAGGLTGELFF.

This clonotype came up a few times. This may come from a read error, since a much larger clone is one base off. The chain is built from TRBV5-1 and TRBJ2-7; 8 bases are shared with TRBD2. This CDR3 contains 15 residues. Germline V gene data show CDR1 as SGHRS and CDR2 as YFSETQ. This CDR3 reads CASSLIASGYHEQCF. For the CDR3, the DNA is TGCGCCAGCAGCTTGATCGCTAGCGGGTACCACGAGCAGTGCTTC.